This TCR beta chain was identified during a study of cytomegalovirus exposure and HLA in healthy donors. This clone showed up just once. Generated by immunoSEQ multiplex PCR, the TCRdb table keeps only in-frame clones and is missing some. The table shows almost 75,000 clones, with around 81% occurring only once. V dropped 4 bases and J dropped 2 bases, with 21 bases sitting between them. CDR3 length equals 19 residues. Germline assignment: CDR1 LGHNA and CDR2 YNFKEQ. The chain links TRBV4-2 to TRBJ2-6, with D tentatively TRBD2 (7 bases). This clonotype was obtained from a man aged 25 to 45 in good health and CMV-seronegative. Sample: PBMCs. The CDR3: CASSRPRGGLSTGANVLTF. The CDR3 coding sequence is TGTGCCAGCAGCCGGCCAAGGGGGGGCTTGAGTACTGGGGCCAACGTCCTGACTTTC.